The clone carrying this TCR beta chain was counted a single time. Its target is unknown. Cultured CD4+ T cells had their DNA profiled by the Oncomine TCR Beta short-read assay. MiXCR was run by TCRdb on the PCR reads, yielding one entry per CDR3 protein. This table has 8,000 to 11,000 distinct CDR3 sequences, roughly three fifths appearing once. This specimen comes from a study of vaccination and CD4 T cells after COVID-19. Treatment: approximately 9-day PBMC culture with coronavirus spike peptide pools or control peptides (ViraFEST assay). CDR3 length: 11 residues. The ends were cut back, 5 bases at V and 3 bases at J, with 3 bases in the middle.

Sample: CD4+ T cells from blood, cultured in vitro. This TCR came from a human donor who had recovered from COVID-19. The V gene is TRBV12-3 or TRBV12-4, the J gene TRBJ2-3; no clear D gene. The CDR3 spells CASSSTDTQYF. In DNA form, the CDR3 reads TGTGCCAGCAGTAGTACAGATACGCAGTATTTT.